This T cell receptor beta chain derives from a study of beta chain features in type 1 diabetes. Study observations and caveats: Researchers reported that naive, central memory and Treg TCRB repertoires appeared more similar in patients than in healthy donors. People with Type 1 diabetes carried modestly yet significantly shorter TCRB CDR3s in all four CD4+ subsets. Any HLA-type effect on TCRB rearrangement remained unresolved here.

Sequenced material consisted of expressed TCRB transcripts (all of the isolated RNA was reverse transcribed). Several million reads were obtained on average from naive, central memory and regulatory T cell samples. The table came from immunoSEQ multiplex PCR; TCRdb's copy has only in-frame clones and leaves some out. The table shows about 160,000 clones, with roughly 9% occurring only once. A single heparinised draw of roughly 0.11 L on average was taken per donor. The CDR3 is 13 residues long. CDR1 and CDR2 (germline): MDHEN, SYDVKM. Trimming removed 5 bases from V and 6 bases from J, with 14 bases in between. This clone was detected only a few times. Its target is not known.

This chain links TRBV28 with TRBJ2-7; no definite D call. Sequenced sample: central memory CD4+ T cells from blood. The sequence was collected from a woman aged 25-40 years with type 1 diabetes. DNA for the CDR3: TGTGCCAGCAGTAATCTAGGCTCGGGCGAGCAGTACTTC. It encodes CASSNLGSGEQYF.